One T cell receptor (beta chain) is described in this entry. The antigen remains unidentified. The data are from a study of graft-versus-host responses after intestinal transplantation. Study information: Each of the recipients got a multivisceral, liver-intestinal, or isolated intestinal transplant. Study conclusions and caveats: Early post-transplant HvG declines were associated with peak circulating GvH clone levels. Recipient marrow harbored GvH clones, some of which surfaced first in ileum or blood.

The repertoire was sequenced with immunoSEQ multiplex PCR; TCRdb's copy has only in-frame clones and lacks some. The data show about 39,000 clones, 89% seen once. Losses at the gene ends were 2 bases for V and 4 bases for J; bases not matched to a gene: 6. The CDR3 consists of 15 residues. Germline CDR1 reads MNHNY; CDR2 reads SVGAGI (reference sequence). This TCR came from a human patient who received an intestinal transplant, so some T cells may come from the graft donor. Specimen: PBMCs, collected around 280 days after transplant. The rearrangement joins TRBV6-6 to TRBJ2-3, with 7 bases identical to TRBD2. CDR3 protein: CASSYLGGGADTQYF. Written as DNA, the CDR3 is TGTGCCAGCAGTTACCTGGGGGGGGGAGCAGATACGCAGTATTTT.